The entry below gives a single TCR beta chain sequence along with its context. Its antigen is unknown. Sequenced by immunoSEQ multiplex PCR; TCRdb stores in-frame clones only, minus some. The sample shows some 100,000 clones, about 80% of them seen only once. The data belong to a study of radiotherapy plus CTLA-4 blockade in lung cancer. Study-wide context: The study recorded objective responses in roughly 20% of patients and disease control in 25% to 35%. Study results and caveats: Early blood T cell clone changes and increased post-radiation serum interferon-beta were reportedly the strongest response predictors. Blood-borne expansion of tumor-derived TCR clones followed radiotherapy plus ipilimumab.

Germline loops: CDR1 LNHDA, CDR2 SQIVND (reference sequence). V gave up 7 bases and J gave up 2 bases; unmatched junction bases: 5. CDR3 length: 15 amino acids. Treatment of patients with chemo-refractory metastatic non-small-cell lung cancer consisted of focal radiation plus CTLA-4 blockade with ipilimumab. The sequence derives from a human donor with non-small cell lung cancer that progressed on radiotherapy plus ipilimumab. The specimen was peripheral blood, collected from a patient treated with radiotherapy plus ipilimumab. V gene TRBV19 combines with J gene TRBJ2-2, with TRBD1 matching 9 bases. DNA for the CDR3: TGTGCCAGTAAGGGACAGGGAATAAACACCGGGGAGCTGTTTTTT. This sequence encodes CASKGQGINTGELFF. Looking up the rest from reference TRBV19 and TRBJ2-2 gives the full variable domain: DGGITQSPKYLFRKEGQNVTLSCEQNLNHDAMYWYRQDPGQGLRLIYYSQIVNDFQKGDIAEGYSVSREKKESFPLTVTSAQKNPTAFYLCASKGQGINTGELFFGEGSRLTVL.